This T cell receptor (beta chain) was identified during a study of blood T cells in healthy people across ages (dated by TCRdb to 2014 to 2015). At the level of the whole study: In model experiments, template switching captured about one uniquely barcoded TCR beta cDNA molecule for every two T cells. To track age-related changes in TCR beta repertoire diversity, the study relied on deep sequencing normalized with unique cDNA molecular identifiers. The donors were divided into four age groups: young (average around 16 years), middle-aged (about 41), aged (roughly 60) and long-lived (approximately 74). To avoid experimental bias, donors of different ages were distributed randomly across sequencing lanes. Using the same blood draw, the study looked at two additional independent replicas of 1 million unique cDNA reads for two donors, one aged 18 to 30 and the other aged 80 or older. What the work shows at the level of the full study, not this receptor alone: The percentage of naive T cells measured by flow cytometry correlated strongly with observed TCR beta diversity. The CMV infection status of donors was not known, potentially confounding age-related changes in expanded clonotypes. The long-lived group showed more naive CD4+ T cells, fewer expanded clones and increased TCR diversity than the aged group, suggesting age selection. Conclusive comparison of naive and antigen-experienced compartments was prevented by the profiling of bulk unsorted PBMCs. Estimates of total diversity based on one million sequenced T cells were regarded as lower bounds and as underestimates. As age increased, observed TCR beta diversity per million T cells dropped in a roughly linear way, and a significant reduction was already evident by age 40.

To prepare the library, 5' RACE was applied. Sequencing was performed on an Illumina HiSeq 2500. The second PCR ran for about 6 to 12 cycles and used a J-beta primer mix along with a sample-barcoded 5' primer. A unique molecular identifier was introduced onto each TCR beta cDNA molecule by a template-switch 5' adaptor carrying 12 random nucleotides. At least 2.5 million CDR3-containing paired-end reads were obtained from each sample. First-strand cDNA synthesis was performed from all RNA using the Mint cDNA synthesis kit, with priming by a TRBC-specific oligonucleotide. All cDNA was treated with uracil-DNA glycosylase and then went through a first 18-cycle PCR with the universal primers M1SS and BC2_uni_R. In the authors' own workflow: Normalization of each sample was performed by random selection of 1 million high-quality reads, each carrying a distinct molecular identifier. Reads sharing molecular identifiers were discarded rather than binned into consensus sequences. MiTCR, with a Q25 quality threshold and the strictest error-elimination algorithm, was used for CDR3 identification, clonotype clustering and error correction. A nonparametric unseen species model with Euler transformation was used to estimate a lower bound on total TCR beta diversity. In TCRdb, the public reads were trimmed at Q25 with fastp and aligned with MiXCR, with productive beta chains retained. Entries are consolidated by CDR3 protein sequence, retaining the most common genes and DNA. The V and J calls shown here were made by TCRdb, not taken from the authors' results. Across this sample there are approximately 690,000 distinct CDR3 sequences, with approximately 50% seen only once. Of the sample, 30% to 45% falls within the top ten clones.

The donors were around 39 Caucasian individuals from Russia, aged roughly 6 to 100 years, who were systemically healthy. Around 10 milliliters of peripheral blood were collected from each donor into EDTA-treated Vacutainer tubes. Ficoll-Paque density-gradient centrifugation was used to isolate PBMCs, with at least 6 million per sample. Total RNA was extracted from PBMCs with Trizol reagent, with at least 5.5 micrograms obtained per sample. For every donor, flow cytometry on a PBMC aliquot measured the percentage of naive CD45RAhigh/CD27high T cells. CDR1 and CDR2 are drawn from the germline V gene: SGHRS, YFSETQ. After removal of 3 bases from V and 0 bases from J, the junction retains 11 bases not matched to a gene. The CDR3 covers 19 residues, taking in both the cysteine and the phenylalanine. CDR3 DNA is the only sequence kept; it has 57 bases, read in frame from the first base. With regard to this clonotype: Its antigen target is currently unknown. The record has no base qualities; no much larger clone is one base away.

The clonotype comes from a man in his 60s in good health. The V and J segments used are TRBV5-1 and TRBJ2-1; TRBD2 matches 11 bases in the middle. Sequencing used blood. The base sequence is TGCGCCAGCAGCTCGACCGGGACTAGCGGAAGAAGCTCCTACAATGAGCAGTTCTTC. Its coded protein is CASSSTGTSGRSSYNEQFF.